This T cell receptor (beta chain) was recorded in a study of vaccination and CD4 T cells after COVID-19. Study at large: Blood was drawn a median around 70 days post second dose, range 14 to 241. Every culture used as a control got a CEFX pool, an HIV-1 Nef pool, or no peptide. Broader study findings: The study found that a median approximately 90% of reactive clones in convalescent patients appeared only post-vaccination.

The germline V gene has CDR1 SGHNT and CDR2 YENEEA. The CDR3 runs 16 residues. V trimming: 3 bases; J trimming: 5 bases; junction bases outside the gene matches: 6. Cultured CD4+ T cells had their DNA profiled by the Oncomine TCR Beta short-read assay. TCRdb re-derived calls from the PCR reads in MiXCR, one entry per CDR3 protein. The sample shows tens of thousands of distinct CDR3 sequences, about 31% of them seen only once. Time point meaning: late sampling 161 to 241 days after vaccination in three convalescent patients. The treatment denotes: approximately nine-day PBMC culture with coronavirus spike peptide pools or control peptides (ViraFEST assay). To note about this clonotype: Its antigen remains unknown.

The chain carries TRBV11-3 and TRBJ2-5; 13 nucleotides match TRBD2. The input for sequencing was CD4+ T cells from blood, cultured in vitro, taken about 7 months after SARS-CoV-2 vaccination. This sequence was found in a human donor who had recovered from COVID-19. Written as DNA, the CDR3 is TGTGCCAGCAGCTTGGGACTAGCGGGATTCAGGGAGACCCAGTACTTC. Its translation is CASSLGLAGFRETQYF.